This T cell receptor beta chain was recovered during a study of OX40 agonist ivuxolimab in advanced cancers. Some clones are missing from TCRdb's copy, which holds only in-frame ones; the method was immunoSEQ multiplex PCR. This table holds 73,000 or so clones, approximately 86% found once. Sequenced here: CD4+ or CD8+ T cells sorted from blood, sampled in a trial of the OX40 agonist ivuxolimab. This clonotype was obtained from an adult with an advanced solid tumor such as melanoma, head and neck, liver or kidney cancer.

The CDR3 reads CASRGGGGSGNTIYF. CDR3 DNA sequence: TGTGCCAGCAGGGGGGGAGGGGGCTCTGGAAACACCATATATTTT. The rearrangement joins TRBV6-6 to TRBJ1-3; D is perhaps TRBD1 (6 bases). CDR1 and CDR2 from the germline V gene are MNHNY and SVGAGI (reference sequence). The CDR3 runs to 15 residues. Trimming took off 6 bases at V and 0 bases at J, with 12 bases between the two ends.